This T cell receptor (beta chain) appears in the sequencing data of a study of OX40 agonist ivuxolimab in advanced cancers. Study summary: The dose of intravenous ivuxolimab that patients received every 2 weeks ranged from 0.01 to 10 mg/kg. Those treated in dose escalation had hepatocellular carcinoma, melanoma, renal cell cancer or head and neck cancer.

V was pared by 5 bases and J by 3 bases, with 13 bases between. Per the germline V gene, CDR1 is SGHTA and CDR2 is FQGTGA. There are 15 residues in the CDR3. Libraries were prepared by immunoSEQ multiplex PCR; TCRdb keeps only in-frame clonotypes and omits some of them. The table includes nearly 45,000 clones, 75% to 85% detected once. The chain joins TRBV7-3 to TRBJ2-2, with D maybe TRBD1 (6 bases). The origin of this receptor is an adult with an advanced solid tumor such as melanoma, head and neck, liver or kidney cancer. This sample comprised CD4+ or CD8+ T cells sorted from blood, obtained in a trial of the OX40 agonist ivuxolimab. The CDR3 nucleotides are TGTGCCAGCAGCCCACAGGGTATAGACACCGGGGAGCTGTTTTTT. It yields the protein CASSPQGIDTGELFF. Looking up the rest from reference TRBV7-3 and TRBJ2-2 gives the full variable domain: GAGVSQTPSNKVTEKGKYVELRCDPISGHTALYWYRQSLGQGPEFLIYFQGTGAADDSGLPNDRFFAVRPEGSVSTLKIQRTERGDSAVYLCASSPQGIDTGELFFGEGSRLTVL.